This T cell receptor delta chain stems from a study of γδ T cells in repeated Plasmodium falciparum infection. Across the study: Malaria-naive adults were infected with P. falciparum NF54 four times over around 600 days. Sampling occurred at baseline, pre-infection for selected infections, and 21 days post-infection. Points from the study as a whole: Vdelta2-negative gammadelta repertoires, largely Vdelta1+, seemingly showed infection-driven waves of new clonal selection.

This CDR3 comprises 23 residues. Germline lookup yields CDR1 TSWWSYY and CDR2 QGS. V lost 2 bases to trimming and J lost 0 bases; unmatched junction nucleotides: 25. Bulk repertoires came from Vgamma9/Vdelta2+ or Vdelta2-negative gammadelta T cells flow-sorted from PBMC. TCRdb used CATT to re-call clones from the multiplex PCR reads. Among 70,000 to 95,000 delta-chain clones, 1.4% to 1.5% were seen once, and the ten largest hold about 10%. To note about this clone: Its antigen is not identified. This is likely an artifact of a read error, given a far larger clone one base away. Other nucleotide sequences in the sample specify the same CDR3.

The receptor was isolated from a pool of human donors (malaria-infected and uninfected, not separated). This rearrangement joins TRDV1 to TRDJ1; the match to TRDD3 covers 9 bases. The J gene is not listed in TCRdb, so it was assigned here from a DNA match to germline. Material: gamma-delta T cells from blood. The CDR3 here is CALGEVLAPLGGYPGPYTDKLIF. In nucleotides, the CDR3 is TGTGCTCTTGGGGAAGTTCTGGCTCCCCTCGGGGGATACCCTGGGCCCTACACCGATAAACTCATCTTT.